The present TCR beta chain was sequenced within a study of T cells in localized non-small cell lung cancer. Findings and limits, study-wide: Uninvolved adjacent lung, not tumor, had the highest T cell clonality. Adjacent lung exhibited a median of approximately 59 among the 100 most abundant tumor clones. A raised T cell density in blood coincided with lengthier overall survival.

Turning to this clone: No antigen is known for it.

Sequenced by immunoSEQ multiplex PCR; TCRdb stores in-frame clones only, minus some. The sample lists 25,000 to 30,000 clones; about 91% were seen once. Trimming stripped 4 bases from V and 2 bases from J, with 9 bases between. From germline, CDR1 is LNHDA and CDR2 SQIVND (reference sequence). The CDR3 has 15 amino acids. This TCR came from a male donor at least 60 years old with stage I lung adenocarcinoma. The genes are TRBV19 and TRBJ2-6; perhaps TRBD1 as D (6 bases). Specimen: peripheral blood, collected before any cancer treatment. The CDR3 protein is CASSTRTAGANVLTF. The CDR3, as DNA: TGTGCCAGTAGTACGAGGACAGCTGGGGCCAACGTCCTGACTTTC.